Listed below are T cell receptor beta chains from one sample, sequenced in a study of blood T cell repertoires in COVID-19. Method: immunoSEQ multiplex PCR; TCRdb's copy keeps in-frame clones and lacks some. The sample lists approximately 17,000 clones, around 88% occurring once. Sequencing was done on a sample of PBMCs or T cells enriched from blood (not recorded which). The receptor source for this set is a woman aged 25-40 years who had recovered from COVID-19. Each CDR3 is given with its conserved first and last residue. Fields, in order: V gene, J gene, clone size, D gene, CDR3 protein, CDR3 DNA. A D gene is named only where the DNA matches it firmly. A row's size may be missing; if present it is once, few, many or a size class.

TRBV6-1,TRBJ2-7,.,TRBD1,CASSEGTGAYEQYF,TGTGCCAGCAGTGAAGGGACAGGGGCCTACGAGCAGTACTTC
TRBV9,TRBJ1-5,once,TRBD1,CASSAGGQVGNQPQHF,TGTGCCAGCAGCGCCGGGGGACAGGTGGGTAATCAGCCCCAGCATTTT
TRBV30,TRBJ2-7,.,TRBD2,CACKLAGGPYEQYF,TGTGCCTGCAAATTAGCGGGGGGCCCCTACGAGCAGTACTTC
TRBV29-1,TRBJ2-7,.,.,CSVDTGFHEQYF,TGCAGCGTTGATACGGGTTTCCACGAGCAGTACTTC
TRBV19,TRBJ1-4,.,.,CASSMGVGGKLFF,TGTGCCAGTAGTATGGGAGTCGGGGGAAAACTGTTTTTT
TRBV6-5,TRBJ2-2,.,.,CASNPITANTGELFF,TGTGCCAGCAACCCCATAACTGCGAACACCGGGGAGCTGTTTTTT
TRBV24-1,TRBJ2-3,.,.,CATSPAGPTDTQYF,TGTGCCACCAGTCCTGCGGGGCCCACAGATACGCAGTATTTT
TRBV5-1,TRBJ1-3,.,TRBD1,CASSSRTGGSGNTIYF,TGCGCCAGCAGCAGCAGGACAGGGGGATCTGGAAACACCATATATTTT
TRBV11-1,TRBJ2-1,once,.,CASSDASAHNEQFF,TGTGCCAGCAGCGATGCTAGTGCCCACAATGAGCAGTTCTTC
TRBV28,TRBJ2-5,.,.,CASSLYLRRKSFQETQYF,TGTGCCAGCAGTTTATATTTACGGAGGAAGTCCTTCCAAGAGACCCAGTACTTC
TRBV7-2,TRBJ2-1,.,TRBD2,CASSFLDVAGGYNEQFF,TGTGCCAGCAGCTTCCTCGACGTGGCGGGGGGCTACAATGAGCAGTTCTTC
TRBV28,TRBJ1-1,few,.,CASSLSDRINTEAFF,TGTGCCAGCAGTTTATCCGACAGGATAAACACTGAAGCTTTCTTT
TRBV27,TRBJ2-1,.,.,CASSAVPNEQFF,TGTGCCAGCAGTGCGGTTCCCAATGAGCAGTTCTTC
TRBV19,TRBJ2-1,.,TRBD1,CASRDRASNEQFF,TGTGCCAGTCGGGACAGGGCCTCCAATGAGCAGTTCTTC
TRBV10-2,TRBJ1-5,.,TRBD1,CASRATGTDQPQHF,TGCGCCAGCAGAGCAACCGGGACAGATCAGCCCCAGCATTTT
TRBV10-1,TRBJ1-1,.,TRBD1,CASSATGEMNTEAFF,TGCGCCAGCAGCGCCACAGGGGAAATGAACACTGAAGCTTTCTTT